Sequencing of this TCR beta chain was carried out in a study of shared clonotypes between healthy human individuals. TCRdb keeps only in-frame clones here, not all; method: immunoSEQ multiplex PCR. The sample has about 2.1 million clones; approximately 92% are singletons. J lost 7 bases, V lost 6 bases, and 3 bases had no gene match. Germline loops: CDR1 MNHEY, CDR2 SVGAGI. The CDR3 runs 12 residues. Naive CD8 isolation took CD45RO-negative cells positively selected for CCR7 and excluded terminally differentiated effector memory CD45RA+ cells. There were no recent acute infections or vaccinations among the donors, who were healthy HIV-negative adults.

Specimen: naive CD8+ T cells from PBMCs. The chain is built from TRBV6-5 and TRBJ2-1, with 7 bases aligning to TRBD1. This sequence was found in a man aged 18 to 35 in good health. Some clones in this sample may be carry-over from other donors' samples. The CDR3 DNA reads TGTGCCAGCAGCCCAGGGGGAAATGAGCAGTTCTTC. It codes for CASSPGGNEQFF.